A single sample is the source of the 15 T cell receptor beta chains below, sequenced in a study of response to subunit inactivated influenza vaccine. Using its own MiXCR run on the RT-PCR reads, TCRdb lists one record per CDR3 protein. The profile shows approximately 730,000 distinct CDR3 sequences, about 14% of them singletons. Specimen: PBMCs from blood, collected approximately 15 days before vaccination. The receptors shown here come from a man over 45 who received an inactivated influenza vaccine.

Only a few counts were recorded for this clonotype. The genes are TRBV4-3 and TRBJ2-2; 10 bases fit TRBD2. Germline CDR1 LGHNA, CDR2 YSLEER. The CDR3 has 16 residues. The V segment lost 8 bases and the J segment 9 bases; nucleotides outside the gene matches: 15. This chain's CDR3 is CASANEAGGPSRELFF. The CDR3 coding sequence is TGCGCCAGCGCGAACGAAGCGGGGGGGCCGTCCCGGGAGCTGTTTTTT.

This clonotype was seen many times. J is TRBJ2-5 and V is TRBV5-6; D may be TRBD1 (6 bases). With 2 bases removed from V and 5 bases from J, the gap between germline ends came to 10 bases. This CDR3 is built from 13 residues. The germline CDR1 and CDR2 sequences are SGHDT and YYEEEE. The CDR3 DNA sequence: TGTGCCAGCAGCTTCTCCAGGGGTGAGACCCAGTACTTC. It translates to CASSFSRGETQYF.

This clonotype was seen ten or more times. The CDR3 region is CASSQLAGPYEQYF. The CDR3 region has the DNA TGTGCCAGCAGCCAGCTAGCGGGGCCTTACGAGCAGTACTTC. V usage is TRBV3-1 and J usage is TRBJ2-7, with 9 bases identical to TRBD2. Per germline, CDR1 LGHDT and CDR2 YNNKEL (reference sequence). The CDR3 runs to 14 residues. The trim removed 3 bases at V and 4 bases at J, leaving 4 bases unmatched.

The chain combines TRBV7-2 with TRBJ2-7; TRBD2 aligns across 7 bases. CDR3 length: 12 amino acids. CDR1 SGHTA and CDR2 FQGNSA come from the germline V gene. With V trimmed by 4 bases and J by 7 bases, 4 bases remained unmatched. CDR3 sequence reads: CASSSPAGEQYF. As DNA, the CDR3 is TGTGCCAGCAGCTCCCCAGCGGGAGAGCAGTACTTC.

This clonotype was observed a handful of times. The chain couples TRBV29-1 to TRBJ2-3; TRBD2 matches at 9 bases. The J segment lost 1 base and the V segment lost 3 bases, leaving 2 bases of the junction unmatched. Germline-derived CDR1 and CDR2 are SQVTM and ANQGSEA. The CDR3 covers 14 residues. CDR3 region: CSVDIAGGTDTQYF. The CDR3 DNA reads as TGCAGCGTTGACATAGCGGGGGGCACAGATACGCAGTATTTT.

This clonotype was counted a few times. The rearrangement uses TRBV29-1 and TRBJ1-1; tentatively, D is TRBD1 (6 bases). The CDR3 is 14 residues long. The germline V gene has CDR1 SQVTM and CDR2 ANQGSEA. V was trimmed by 7 bases and J by 2 bases, leaving 17 bases between them. The chain's CDR3 is CSAQGPGANTEAFF. The DNA of the CDR3 is TGCAGCGCACAAGGCCCAGGGGCAAACACTGAAGCTTTCTTT.

The CDR3 spells CASSVEGSGSSYEQYF. Written as DNA, the CDR3 is TGTGCCAGCAGCGTAGAGGGTAGCGGGAGCTCCTACGAGCAGTACTTC. The chain links TRBV9 to TRBJ2-7; 9 bases align to TRBD2. After removal of 0 bases from V and 0 bases from J, the junction contained 4 bases not matched to a gene. Germline-derived CDR1 and CDR2 are SGDLS and YYNGEE. This CDR3 region has 16 residues. The whole variable domain, filled in from reference TRBV9 and TRBJ2-7, reads DSGVTQTPKHLITATGQRVTLRCSPRSGDLSVYWYQQSLDQGLQFLIQYYNGEERAKGNILERFSAQQFPDLHSELNLSSLELGDSALYFCASSVEGSGSSYEQYFGPGTRLTVT.

In its sample, this clonotype was seen many times. As DNA, the CDR3 is TGTGCCAGCAGTTTATTCGTGGGGAGCTCCTACGAGCAGTACTTC. This translates into CASSLFVGSSYEQYF. The rearrangement uses TRBV28 and TRBJ2-7; perhaps TRBD2 as D (5 bases). This CDR3 is 15 amino acids long. The germline gives CDR1 MDHEN, CDR2 SYDVKM. Deletions cut 1 base from V and 0 bases from J, with 10 bases between.

The chain uses TRBV20-1 and TRBJ2-4, with TRBD1 identical over 7 bases. This CDR3 region has 15 residues. Germline CDR1 is DFQATT and CDR2 is SNEGSKA (reference sequence). Germline trimming cut 3 bases from V and 0 bases from J; bases unmatched to any gene: 5. CDR3 DNA: TGCAGTGCTAGGGGACAGACTCTAGCCAAAAACATTCAGTACTTC. The encoded protein is CSARGQTLAKNIQYF.

The sample holds a few counts of this clonotype. V is TRBV3-1 and J is TRBJ2-6; D might be TRBD1 (5 bases). The CDR3 covers 15 residues. V gave up 0 bases and J gave up 2 bases, with 5 bases separating them. Germline lookup yields CDR1 LGHDT and CDR2 YNNKEL (reference sequence). CDR3 protein: CASSQEGAGANVLTF. The CDR3 DNA is TGTGCCAGCAGCCAAGAAGGGGCTGGGGCCAACGTCCTGACTTTC.

There are a few counts of this clonotype. V usage is TRBV12-3 or TRBV12-4 and J usage is TRBJ1-6; 7 positions match TRBD1. V was clipped by 6 bases and J by 5 bases; unmatched bases: 7. This CDR3 is 15 amino acids long. The CDR3 sequence is CASRPQGTNNSPLHF. CDR3 nucleotide sequence: TGTGCCAGCAGGCCACAGGGGACTAATAATTCACCCCTCCACTTT.

This clonotype has just a few counts. The chain uses TRBV11-2 and TRBJ2-1, with TRBD2 identical over 13 bases. V lost 2 bases to trimming and J lost 3 bases; unmatched junction nucleotides: 7. Germline lookup yields CDR1 SGHAT and CDR2 FQNNGV. This CDR3 comprises 18 residues. CDR3 DNA: TGTGCCAGCAGCTTATATGGGGGGACTAGCGGGATCTACAATGAGCAGTTCTTC. Translation: CASSLYGGTSGIYNEQFF. Full variable domain (outside the CDR3, taken from reference TRBV11-2 and TRBJ2-1): EAGVAQSPRYKIIEKRQSVAFWCNPISGHATLYWYQQILGQGPKLLIQFQNNGVVDDSQLPKDRFSAERLKGVDSTLKIQPAKLEDSAVYLCASSLYGGTSGIYNEQFFGPGTRLTVL.

This clonotype was counted a few times. This chain links TRBV7-2 with TRBJ1-1; D is perhaps TRBD1 (6 bases). The CDR3 is 14 residues long. The V end lost 8 bases, the J end lost 1 base, and 14 bases lay between the germline ends. Germline CDR1 reads SGHTA; CDR2 reads FQGNSA. CDR3 region: CASRGGMGNTEAFF. In DNA, the CDR3 is TGTGCCAGCCGAGGGGGGATGGGGAACACTGAAGCTTTCTTT.

This clonotype was seen a few times. V and J are TRBV7-2 and TRBJ2-1; 10 nucleotides align to TRBD2. The CDR3 runs to 16 residues. V lost 0 bases to trimming and J lost 4 bases; unmatched junction nucleotides: 3. The germline CDR1 and CDR2 sequences are SGHTA and FQGNSA. The CDR3 is CASSLALAGVYNEQFF. The DNA for the CDR3 is TGTGCCAGCAGCTTAGCGCTAGCGGGGGTGTACAATGAGCAGTTCTTC.

This clonotype turned up a few times. The genes are TRBV9 and TRBJ2-2; D gene ambiguous. V gave up 2 bases and J gave up 0 bases, with 8 bases separating them. Germline V CDR1 and CDR2: SGDLS, YYNGEE. The CDR3 sequence is 15 residues long. The CDR3 coding sequence is TGTGCCAGCAGCGTGGGCTTATCGAACACCGGGGAGCTGTTTTTT. Its protein product is CASSVGLSNTGELFF.